What follows are 5 T cell receptor beta chains derived from one specimen sequenced in a study of T cell responses to AZD1222 COVID-19 vaccine. Repertoires were generated with immunoSEQ multiplex PCR, while TCRdb's copy carries only in-frame clones and drops some. This sample has more than 95,000 clones; about 88% occur once, and the top ten carry approximately 18%. The sequencing here drew on peripheral blood, taken on day 0 of AZD1222 vaccination. The receptors come from an adult in good health.

The chain couples TRBV6-5 to TRBJ2-7; D is perhaps TRBD1 or TRBD2 (5 bases each). The V and J ends lost 7 bases and 6 bases respectively, with 16 bases between them. The CDR3 has 13 amino acids. Germline values: CDR1 MNHEY, CDR2 SVGAGI. CDR3 coding DNA: TGTGCCAGCATTCGGGACCCAATGCTCGAGCAGTACTTC. It specifies CASIRDPMLEQYF.

The rearrangement joins TRBV30 to TRBJ1-2, with 10 bases matching TRBD1. This CDR3 comprises 14 residues. CDR1 and CDR2 (germline): GTSNPN, SVGIG (reference sequence). The junction had 1 base not matched to a gene; V was cut back by 1 base and J by 2 bases. DNA of the CDR3: TGTGCCTGGAGTGGGGACAGGGGAAACTATGGCTACACCTTC. This encodes CAWSGDRGNYGYTF.

The V and J genes are TRBV14 and TRBJ1-2, with D hard to call. Trimming removed 2 bases at V and 8 bases at J, with 15 bases between. The length of the CDR3 is 14 residues. Germline V gives CDR1 SGHDN, CDR2 FVKESK. CDR3 in amino acids: CASSQSTEEKGYTF. Written as DNA, the CDR3 is TGTGCCAGCAGCCAATCAACCGAAGAGAAGGGCTACACCTTC.

The V and J genes are TRBV7-9 and TRBJ2-3, with D perhaps TRBD1 or TRBD2 (5 bases each). The germline V and J ends were trimmed by 5 bases and 4 bases, with 25 bases remaining between them. This CDR3 region has 18 residues. The V gene's germline CDR1 is SEHNR and CDR2 FQNEAQ (reference sequence). Here the CDR3 reads CASSRGLIRDGGADTQYF. The CDR3 DNA reads TGTGCCAGCAGCCGCGGTTTGATACGGGACGGCGGCGCAGATACGCAGTATTTT.

CDR3 bases: TGTGCCAGCAGCCAAGATGGCAGTTTCTCTGGGGCCAACGTCCTGACTTTC. It specifies CASSQDGSFSGANVLTF. The chain recombines TRBV4-2 with TRBJ2-6, with unresolved D. Germline V gene data show CDR1 as LGHNA and CDR2 as YNFKEQ. Trimming pared 0 bases from V and 0 bases from J, leaving 9 bases between. This CDR3 has 17 residues.